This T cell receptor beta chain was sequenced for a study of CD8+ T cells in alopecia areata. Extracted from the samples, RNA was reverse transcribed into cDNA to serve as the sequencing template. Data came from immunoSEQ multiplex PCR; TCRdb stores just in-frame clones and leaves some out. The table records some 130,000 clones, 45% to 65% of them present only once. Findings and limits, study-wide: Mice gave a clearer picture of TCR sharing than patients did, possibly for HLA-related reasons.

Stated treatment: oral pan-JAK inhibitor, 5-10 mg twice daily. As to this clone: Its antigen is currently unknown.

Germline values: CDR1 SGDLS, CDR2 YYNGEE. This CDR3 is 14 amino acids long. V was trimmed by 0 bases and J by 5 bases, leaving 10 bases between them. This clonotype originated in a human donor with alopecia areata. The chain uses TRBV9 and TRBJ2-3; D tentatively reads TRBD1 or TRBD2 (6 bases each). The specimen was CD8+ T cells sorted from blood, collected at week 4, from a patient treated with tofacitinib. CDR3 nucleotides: TGTGCCAGCAGCGTAGAGGGGGGAATAGATACGCAGTATTTT. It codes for CASSVEGGIDTQYF.